This entry lists 9 T cell receptor beta chains sequenced from one sample in a study of early T cells in non-severe SARS-CoV-2 infection. TCRdb analysed the 5' RACE reads with MiXCR anew, one entry per CDR3 protein. The sample holds more than 25,000 distinct CDR3 sequences; 4.5% to 5% are singletons and the top ten take 5.5% to 7%. Sequencing was carried out using whole blood. The receptors were sampled from an adult who was a healthcare worker with PCR-confirmed SARS-CoV-2 infection or an uninfected control (not recorded which).

This clonotype was counted ten times or more. V usage is TRBV2 and J usage is TRBJ2-1; 8 bases align to TRBD1. The length of the CDR3 is 13 residues. The germline V gene encodes CDR1 SNHLY and CDR2 FYNNEI. V lost 4 bases, J lost 7 bases, and 3 bases stayed unmatched. As DNA, the CDR3 is TGTGCCAGCAGTGGACAGGGGCTGAATGAGCAGTTCTTC. Translated: CASSGQGLNEQFF.

In its sample, this clonotype was seen many times. V usage is TRBV20-1 and J usage is TRBJ2-7; 11 bases align to TRBD2. V was pared by 4 bases and J by 0 bases, with 2 bases of the junction left unmatched. Germline V CDR1 and CDR2: DFQATT, SNEGSKA (reference sequence). The CDR3 covers 14 residues. Here the CDR3 reads CSAKTSGSSYEQYF. In DNA, the CDR3 is TGCAGTGCTAAAACTAGCGGGAGCTCCTACGAGCAGTACTTC.

This clonotype appeared many times. The V and J genes are TRBV27 and TRBJ2-1; TRBD2 is a possible D gene (7 bases). CDR1 is MNHEY and CDR2 is SMNVEV in the germline V gene (reference sequence). The CDR3 is 14 amino acids. V was cut by 6 bases and J by 5 bases, with 14 bases left in between. CDR3 bases: TGTGCCAGCAGGCACGGGGGGCCAAACAATGAGCAGTTCTTC. It codes for CASRHGGPNNEQFF.

This clonotype was seen a few times. The rearrangement uses TRBV10-3 and TRBJ1-2; tentatively, D is TRBD1 (5 bases). V lost 4 bases and J 10 bases, leaving 16 bases between the germline ends. This CDR3 contains 13 residues. In germline, CDR1 is ENHRY, CDR2 SYGVKD. The CDR3 reads CAISALGAQAYTF. In DNA form, the CDR3 reads TGTGCCATCAGTGCGCTAGGGGCCCAGGCCTACACCTTC.

For this clonotype: An end of the junction differs from the germline gene, which may be a read error. The V and J genes are TRBV11-2 and TRBJ2-2; the match to TRBD2 covers 11 bases. CDR1 is SGHAT, CDR2 FQNNGV, per germline. This CDR3 comprises 15 residues. The CDR3 here is CASRGLAANTGELFF. DNA of the CDR3: TGTGCTAGCAGGGGACTAGCGGCGAACACCGGGGAGCTGTTTTTT.

This clonotype was observed at least ten times. The chain recombines TRBV25-1 with TRBJ1-5; unclear D gene. Germline-derived CDR1 and CDR2 are MGHDK and SYGVNS. The CDR3 runs 13 residues. V shed 2 bases and J shed 4 bases, with 6 bases lying between them. The chain's CDR3 is CASSETENQPQHF. The DNA of the CDR3 is TGTGCCAGCAGTGAAACAGAAAATCAGCCCCAGCATTTT.

This clonotype was counted ten times or more. The chain combines TRBV15 with TRBJ2-1, with TRBD2 matching over 7 bases. Trimming cost V 2 bases and J 4 bases; bases outside gene matches: 5. The V gene's germline CDR1 is LNHNV and CDR2 YYDKDF (reference sequence). The CDR3 consists of 15 residues. The CDR3 nucleotides read TGTGCCACCAGCAGACTAGCGGAGATTTACAATGAGCAGTTCTTC. Translation gives CATSRLAEIYNEQFF.

In its sample, this clonotype was seen many times. The CDR3 sequence: CASSYFGTEQFF. The CDR3 bases are TGTGCCAGCAGTTACTTCGGGACTGAGCAGTTCTTC. The rearrangement joins TRBV6-2 or TRBV6-3 to TRBJ2-1; D assignment may be TRBD1 or TRBD2 (5 bases each). The CDR3 length is 12 residues. CDR1 is MNHEY and CDR2 is SVGEGT in the germline V gene. V gave up 1 base and J gave up 9 bases, with 7 bases separating them.

A few counts support this clonotype. The chain combines TRBV4-3 with TRBJ2-1; 9 nucleotides align to TRBD1. The CDR3 consists of 16 residues. After removal of 3 bases from V and 7 bases from J, the junction contained 10 bases not matched to a gene. Germline V lookup: CDR1 LGHNA, CDR2 YSLEER. CDR3 nucleotides: TGCGCCAGCAGCCACCGACAGGGGGTATTCGGGAATGAGCAGTTCTTC. Translated: CASSHRQGVFGNEQFF.